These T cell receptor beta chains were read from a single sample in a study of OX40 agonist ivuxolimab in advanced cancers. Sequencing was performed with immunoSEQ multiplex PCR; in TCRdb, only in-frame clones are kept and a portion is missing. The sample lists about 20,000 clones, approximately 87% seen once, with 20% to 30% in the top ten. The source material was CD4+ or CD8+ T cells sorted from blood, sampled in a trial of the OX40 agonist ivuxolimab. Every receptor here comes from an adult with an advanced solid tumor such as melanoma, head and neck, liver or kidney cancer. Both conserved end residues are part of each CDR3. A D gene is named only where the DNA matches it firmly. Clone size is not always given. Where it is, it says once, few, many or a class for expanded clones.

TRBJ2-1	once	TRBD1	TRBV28	TGTGCCAGCAGTTTATCGCGGGACAGGGTCGTTAGCAGTGAGCAGTTCTTC	CASSLSRDRVVSSEQFF
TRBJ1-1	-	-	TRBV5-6	TGTGCCAGCAGCTTGGGAAGGGGTGGCACTGAAGCTTTCTTT	CASSLGRGGTEAFF
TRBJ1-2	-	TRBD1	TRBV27	TGTGCCAGCAGTCTGACAGGGGATGGCTACACCTTC	CASSLTGDGYTF
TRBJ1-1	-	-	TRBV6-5	TGTGCCAGCAGTTACTCTGTTCAGGGAGGAACTGAAGCTTTCTTT	CASSYSVQGGTEAFF
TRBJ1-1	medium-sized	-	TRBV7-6	TGTGCCCGCAGGGTGAACACTGAAGCTTTCTTT	CARRVNTEAFF
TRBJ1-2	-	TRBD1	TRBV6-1	TGTGCCAGCAGTGAACCCCGGGACAGGGGGCGCGGGTATGGCTACACCTTC	CASSEPRDRGRGYGYTF
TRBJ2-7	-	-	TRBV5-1	TGCGCCAGCAGCTTGTCCAGGGGAGGGGCATGGTACGAGCAGTACTTC	CASSLSRGGAWYEQYF
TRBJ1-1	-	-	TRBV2	TGTGCCAGTGTCGATCGGGGGAGCACTGAAGCTTTCTTT	CASVDRGSTEAFF
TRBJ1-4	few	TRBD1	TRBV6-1	TGTGCCACTGGGGGACAGCGAGTAAATGAAAAACTGTTTTTT	CATGGQRVNEKLFF
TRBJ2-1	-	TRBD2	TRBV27	TGTGCCAGCAGTTTTACAGCGGGGGGCGTCAACAATGAGCAGTTCTTC	CASSFTAGGVNNEQFF
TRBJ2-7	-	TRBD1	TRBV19	TGTGCCAGTTCGACAGGGGAACTGGGTGAGCAGTACTTC	CASSTGELGEQYF
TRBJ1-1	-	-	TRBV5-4	TGCGCCAGCAGCCAAGATCTGCCGGGAAACACTGAAGCTTTCTTT	CASSQDLPGNTEAFF
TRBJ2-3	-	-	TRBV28	TGTGCCAGCAGTTTGATTCGACAGGTAGCAGATACGCAGTATTTT	CASSLIRQVADTQYF
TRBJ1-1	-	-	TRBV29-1	TGCAGCGTAACCGTGAACACTGAAGCTTTCTTT	CSVTVNTEAFF
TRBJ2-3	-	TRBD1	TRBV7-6	TGTGCCAGCAGCTTCCTCTTACCCGGGACAGGGGACGATACGCAGTATTTT	CASSFLLPGTGDDTQYF
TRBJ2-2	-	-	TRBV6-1	TGTGCCAGCAAGGCAACGAACACCGGGGAGCTGTTTTTT	CASKATNTGELFF
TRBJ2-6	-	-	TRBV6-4	TGTGCCAGCAGTGCAACAGCAGCCGGGGCCAACGTCCTGACTTTC	CASSATAAGANVLTF